This T cell receptor beta chain was found in a study of shared clonotypes between healthy human individuals. In this sample, this clone turned up a few times. The antigen remains unidentified. Naive CD4+ cells were CD45RA-selected; the remaining cells were memory. The assay was immunoSEQ multiplex PCR, and TCRdb's table has in-frame clones only and misses some. The sample shows some 2,000,000 clones, approximately 96% of them seen only once. Study-wide points: A handful of donors shared around 5% of their naive CD4 clonotypes. A reduction in generation probabilities was seen for non-shared clonotypes relative to those shared by all four donors.

Sequencing was done on a sample of naive CD4+ T cells sorted from blood. The subset denotes: CD45RA+ positively selected. The clonotype comes from a man aged 18-30 years in good health.

Here the CDR3 DNA reads TGTGCCAGCTCACCCTCAGCTGAAGGGGGCACTGGCTACACCTTC. Translation gives CASSPSAEGGTGYTF. The gene calls are TRBV18 and TRBJ1-2; 7 bases match TRBD1. Germline V gene lookup returns CDR1 KGHSH and CDR2 LQKENI. The V segment lost 3 bases and the J segment 7 bases; nucleotides outside the gene matches: 11. This CDR3 has 15 amino acids.